This T cell receptor beta chain was found in a study of PD-1 blockade in mismatch repair-deficient tumors. Whole-study context: Patients had approximately 11 mismatch repair-deficient cancer types and were previously treated and progressing.

Findings and limits, study-wide: Rapid post-treatment expansion, then contraction, generally preceding radiologic response, marked tumor-resident clones.

Profiling relied on immunoSEQ multiplex PCR, and the TCRdb table lists in-frame clones only, not all of them. The sample shows around 50,000 clones, more than 65% of them seen only once. Every patient had mismatch repair deficiency by PCR or immunohistochemistry. With respect to this clone: The antigen is undetermined.

The sequence came from an adult with mismatch repair-deficient cancer. Sequencing was performed on PBMCs, taken before pembrolizumab treatment.

CDR3 sequence reads: CASRGVGTTDTQYF. CDR3 sequence (DNA): TGTGCCAGCAGGGGGGTGGGAACCACAGATACGCAGTATTTT. The chain joins TRBV25-1 to TRBJ2-3; tentatively, D is TRBD1 or TRBD2 (5 bases each). This CDR3 is built from 14 residues. CDR1 and CDR2 (germline): MGHDK, SYGVNS. Between the trimmed V and J ends, which lost 6 bases and 2 bases, there was a span of 12 bases.